Below are 14 T cell receptor beta chains sequenced from a single sample in a study of T cell responses to AZD1222 COVID-19 vaccine. This table comes from immunoSEQ multiplex PCR, and its TCRdb copy is limited to in-frame clones, with some not included. This sample has about 76,000 clones, with about 88% found just once. The material sequenced was peripheral blood, taken on day 0 of AZD1222 vaccination. These TCRs come from an adult in good health.

Here the CDR3 DNA reads TGCGCCAGCAGCTTGGCCATACAGGGGGCCGGGGAGCTGTTTTTT. This encodes CASSLAIQGAGELFF. The chain carries TRBV5-1 and TRBJ2-2; 8 bases are shared with TRBD1. This CDR3 region has 15 residues. The junction had 4 bases not matched to a gene; V was cut back by 0 bases and J by 6 bases. The germline gives CDR1 SGHRS, CDR2 YFSETQ.

The V gene is TRBV19, the J gene TRBJ2-7, with D uncertain. V was shortened by 9 bases and J by 4 bases, with 10 bases between the two germline ends. The CDR3 totals 11 residues. From germline, CDR1 is LNHDA and CDR2 SQIVND (reference sequence). CDR3 amino acids: CASSPGYEQYF. CDR3 DNA sequence: TGTGCCAGCTCCCCCGGGTACGAGCAGTACTTC.

The rearrangement uses TRBV7-6 and TRBJ1-1, with D unresolved. CDR3 length: 15 amino acids. The V gene's germline CDR1 is SGHVS and CDR2 FNYEAQ. V lost 5 bases, J lost 4 bases, and 17 bases lay in between. The CDR3 DNA reads as TGTGCCAGCAGCAAAAGGGCTACGGGGTTCACTGAAGCTTTCTTT. Protein: CASSKRATGFTEAFF. Filled out from reference TRBV7-6 and TRBJ1-1, the complete variable domain reads GAGVSQSPRYKVTKRGQDVALRCDPISGHVSLYWYRQALGQGPEFLTYFNYEAQQDKSGLPNDRFSAERPEGSISTLTIQRTEQRDSAMYRCASSKRATGFTEAFFGQGTRLTVV.

The V gene is TRBV5-1, the J gene TRBJ2-7; maybe TRBD1 (5 bases). CDR1 and CDR2 from the germline V gene are SGHRS and YFSETQ. CDR3 length equals 14 residues. V shed 3 bases and J shed 1 base, with 11 bases lying between them. The CDR3 spells CASSSLAGSYEQYF. The CDR3 nucleotides read TGCGCCAGCAGCTCCCTTGCAGGGTCCTACGAGCAGTACTTC.

The V call is TRBV12-3 or TRBV12-4, the J call TRBJ2-3; the D is unclear. The length of the CDR3 is 13 residues. The CDR3 region is CAHTRRVTDTQYF. DNA of the CDR3: TGTGCACATACCCGACGGGTCACAGATACGCAGTATTTT.

The V call is TRBV7-9, the J call TRBJ1-5, with TRBD1 identical over 8 bases. CDR3 length equals 13 residues. The V and J ends lost 5 bases and 5 bases, in that order; junction bases with no gene match: 2. Germline V lookup: CDR1 SEHNR, CDR2 FQNEAQ (reference sequence). The DNA of the CDR3 is TGTGCCAGCAGCGCACAGGGGGATCAGCCCCAGCATTTT. It specifies CASSAQGDQPQHF.

V and J are TRBV19 and TRBJ2-3, with 14 bases lining up with TRBD2. Germline trimming cut 5 bases from V and 7 bases from J; bases unmatched to any gene: 11. The CDR3 runs 17 residues. CDR1 is LNHDA, CDR2 SQIVND, per germline (reference sequence). In DNA, the CDR3 is TGTGCCAGTAGTGTAACCGGGACTAGCGGGGGTCGGAATACGCAGTATTTT. Translated: CASSVTGTSGGRNTQYF.

This chain links TRBV4-1 with TRBJ1-2; D possibly corresponds to TRBD1 (6 bases). The length of the CDR3 is 15 residues. Trimming left V 2 bases short and J 8 bases short, with 18 bases between. The germline V gene has CDR1 MGHRA and CDR2 YSYEKL. CDR3 DNA sequence: TGCGCCAGCAGCCAACCTACAATGGGGACACACGGCTACACCTTC. Residues: CASSQPTMGTHGYTF.

The chain employs TRBV19 and TRBJ1-2; perhaps TRBD1 as D (5 bases). CDR1 is LNHDA, CDR2 SQIVND, per germline (reference sequence). The V and J ends lost 7 bases and 3 bases respectively, with 18 bases between them. The CDR3 totals 15 residues. In DNA form, the CDR3 reads TGTGCCAGTACTGCAGAAACCAGGGAAGACTATGGCTACACCTTC. Its translation is CASTAETREDYGYTF.

The V gene is TRBV5-1, the J gene TRBJ2-1, with D tentatively TRBD1 (6 bases). The CDR3 is 14 residues long. Germline V gene sequence: CDR1 SGHRS, CDR2 YFSETQ. The V gene lost 4 bases and the J gene lost 6 bases, with 14 bases spanning the gap. CDR3 residues: CASSNRVGGNEQFF. CDR3 sequence (DNA): TGCGCCAGCAGCAACAGGGTGGGTGGCAATGAGCAGTTCTTC.

CDR3 sequence reads: CASSTGYYGYTF. The DNA for the CDR3 is TGTGCCAGCAGTACAGGGTACTATGGCTACACCTTC. The chain couples TRBV28 to TRBJ1-2, with D tentatively TRBD1 (6 bases). CDR1 and CDR2 from the germline V gene are MDHEN and SYDVKM. Trimming pared 5 bases from V and 3 bases from J, leaving 7 bases between. This CDR3 region has 12 residues.

The CDR3 DNA is TGTGCCAGCAGTCCTTGGGGCTCCTACGAGCAGTACTTC. Its protein is CASSPWGSYEQYF. The V gene is TRBV25-1, the J gene TRBJ2-7; no clear D gene. Germline assignment: CDR1 MGHDK and CDR2 SYGVNS. The ends were cut back, 5 bases at V and 0 bases at J, with 8 bases in the middle. CDR3 length equals 13 residues.

V is TRBV12-5 and J is TRBJ1-5; 11 positions agree with TRBD1. Germline CDR1 is LGHNT and CDR2 is FRNRAP. This CDR3 has 17 residues. The ends lost 0 bases at V and 5 bases at J; junction bases unmatched: 6. The CDR3 region has the DNA TGTGCTAGTGGTTTGGTTGGGGACAGGGGGGGCCATCAGCCCCAGCATTTT. Protein sequence: CASGLVGDRGGHQPQHF.

This rearrangement joins TRBV6-4 to TRBJ2-7; perhaps TRBD1 as D (5 bases). Germline V CDR1 and CDR2: MRHNA, SNTAGT. Trimming left V 9 bases short and J 0 bases short, with 12 bases between. The CDR3 runs to 13 residues. CDR3 bases: TGTGCCAGGAAAGGGGAAAGCTCCTACGAGCAGTACGTC. Its protein product is CARKGESSYEQYV.